Following are 16 T cell receptor beta chains from one sample sequenced in a study of patients and donors after allogeneic stem cell transplantation. TCRdb passed the RT-PCR reads through MiXCR, listing each CDR3 protein once. Of roughly 150,000 distinct CDR3 sequences in the sample, 24% were seen once. The sequencing sample was made of blood, either unsorted or a sorted T cell fraction (not recorded which). These receptors originate from a human donor who was either an allogeneic HSCT recipient or a stem cell or donor lymphocyte infusion donor (not recorded which). It is not recorded whose cells these are; they may come from a transplant donor.

The gene calls are TRBV7-9 and TRBJ2-1; maybe TRBD2 (6 bases). V was trimmed by 6 bases and J by 9 bases, leaving 12 bases between them. The V gene's germline CDR1 is SEHNR and CDR2 FQNEAQ (reference sequence). The CDR3 covers 12 residues. The CDR3 nucleotides read TGTGCCAGCAGGCCGCTAGCGAGTGAGCAGTTCTTC. Its translation is CASRPLASEQFF.

The chain recombines TRBV23-1 with TRBJ1-5, with a tentative D call TRBD1 (6 bases). TRBV23-1 qualifies as an ORF whose function is uncertain. Trimming left V 1 base short and J 3 bases short, with 10 bases between. This CDR3 is built from 15 residues. The CDR3 protein is CASSQLQGFNQPQHF. The CDR3 region has the DNA TGCGCCAGCAGTCAATTACAGGGATTCAATCAGCCCCAGCATTTT.

The chain has TRBV15 and TRBJ1-2; D might be TRBD1 (5 bases). Germline CDR1 is LNHNV and CDR2 is YYDKDF (reference sequence). CDR3 length: 14 amino acids. V dropped 8 bases and J dropped 2 bases, with 15 bases sitting between them. The CDR3 spells CATDTTRENYGYTF. CDR3 DNA sequence: TGTGCCACCGACACCACCAGGGAAAACTATGGCTACACCTTC.

This clonotype has only one observation. The chain links TRBV20-1 to TRBJ2-7; 8 bases fit TRBD2. The V gene's germline CDR1 is DFQATT and CDR2 SNEGSKA (reference sequence). There are 15 residues in the CDR3. The ends lost 0 bases at V and 2 bases at J; junction bases unmatched: 6. The CDR3: CSARDSQGLAYEQYF. The CDR3 coding sequence is TGCAGTGCTAGAGATTCCCAGGGACTAGCCTACGAGCAGTACTTC.

This clonotype was observed a handful of times. This chain connects TRBV10-3 to TRBJ2-7; D gene ambiguous. CDR1 ENHRY and CDR2 SYGVKD come from the germline V gene. V shed 4 bases and J shed 4 bases, with 5 bases lying between them. The CDR3 has 11 residues. CDR3 nucleotide sequence: TGTGCCATCAGTGCCGGGTACGAGCAGTACTTC. Its translation: CAISAGYEQYF.

J is TRBJ2-5 and V is TRBV6-2 or TRBV6-3; 7 nucleotides line up with TRBD2. The ends lost 5 bases at V and 2 bases at J; junction bases unmatched: 14. CDR1 and CDR2 from the germline V gene are MNHEY and SVGEGT. The CDR3 is 17 amino acids. CDR3 residues: CASSPLGLVGGQETQYF. The CDR3 DNA sequence: TGTGCCAGCAGTCCCCTCGGTTTAGTGGGAGGGCAAGAGACCCAGTACTTC.

This clonotype was picked up a small number of times. The rearrangement uses TRBV4-1 and TRBJ1-2; possibly TRBD1 for D (5 bases). Germline V gene data show CDR1 as MGHRA and CDR2 as YSYEKL. Trimming took 2 bases from V and 5 from J, leaving 18 bases between them. The CDR3 has 16 residues. The CDR3 coding sequence is TGCGCCAGCAGCCAACCCTTCGCCGGGGCAGGGTATGGCTACACCTTC. This encodes CASSQPFAGAGYGYTF.

The V gene is TRBV18, the J gene TRBJ1-5; no definite D call. Germline CDR1 is KGHSH and CDR2 is LQKENI. This CDR3 contains 15 residues. V lost 1 base and J 4 bases, leaving 11 bases between the germline ends. The DNA for the CDR3 is TGTGCCAGCTCACCACTTCCCCAGGATAATCAGCCCCAGCATTTT. Translated: CASSPLPQDNQPQHF.

This clonotype has a handful of counts. J is TRBJ2-1 and V is TRBV20-1; 9 bases are shared with TRBD2. V lost 2 bases to trimming and J lost 4 bases; unmatched junction nucleotides: 3. Germline-derived CDR1 and CDR2 are DFQATT and SNEGSKA (reference sequence). This CDR3 comprises 14 residues. As DNA, the CDR3 is TGCAGTGCTAGAAATAGCGGGGGATACAATGAGCAGTTCTTC. Translated, it gives CSARNSGGYNEQFF.

Remarks on this clonotype: With a much larger clone just one base away, this may be a read error. This rearrangement joins TRBV5-1 to TRBJ1-2, with 9 bases fitting TRBD1. Germline CDR1 reads SGHRS; CDR2 reads YFSETQ. Trimming took 3 bases from V and 7 from J; bases not matched to a gene: 10. The CDR3 runs to 15 residues. As DNA, the CDR3 is TGCGCCAGCAGCTCGGAGGGACAGGGCTTTTCTGGCTACACCTTC. Amino acid sequence: CASSSEGQGFSGYTF.

Only a few counts were recorded for this clonotype. The chain uses TRBV7-2 and TRBJ2-3; TRBD1 matches 7 bases. With 4 bases clipped from V and 1 base from J, the junction kept 5 bases outside the gene matches. The germline gives CDR1 SGHTA, CDR2 FQGNSA. The CDR3 totals 15 residues. The CDR3 sequence is CASSSTGTGTDTQYF. As DNA, the CDR3 is TGTGCCAGCAGCTCTACCGGGACAGGCACAGATACGCAGTATTTT.

This clonotype turned up a few times. The chain joins TRBV7-9 to TRBJ1-5; D is ambiguous. Germline values: CDR1 SEHNR, CDR2 FQNEAQ (reference sequence). The V end lost 1 base, the J end lost 7 bases, and 8 bases lay between the germline ends. CDR3 length equals 13 residues. CDR3 amino acids: CASSLEQAQPQHF. CDR3 nucleotides: TGTGCCAGCAGCTTAGAGCAGGCCCAGCCCCAGCATTTT.

This rearrangement joins TRBV7-2 to TRBJ1-6; no clear D gene. This CDR3 is 13 amino acids long. Germline lookup yields CDR1 SGHTA and CDR2 FQGNSA. Trimming cost V 5 bases and J 9 bases, with 11 bases left between them. CDR3 sequence (DNA): TGTGCCAGCAGCGAACCCCCCCGTTCACCCCTCCACTTT. It is translated as CASSEPPRSPLHF.

The chain is built from TRBV20-1 and TRBJ2-1; D remains unclear. Germline V gene data show CDR1 as DFQATT and CDR2 as SNEGSKA (reference sequence). This CDR3 is 11 amino acids long. V shed 5 bases and J shed 7 bases, with 9 bases lying between them. The CDR3 is CSASDPNEQFF. The CDR3 DNA reads as TGCAGTGCTTCGGACCCTAATGAGCAGTTCTTC.

This rearrangement joins TRBV20-1 to TRBJ2-1, with unresolved D. The germline V gene has CDR1 DFQATT and CDR2 SNEGSKA (reference sequence). V was pared by 3 bases and J by 6 bases, with 24 bases between. The CDR3 is 17 amino acids. The CDR3 region has the DNA TGCAGTGCTAGCGGAATAGTTCGGGCAATACAGCTCAATGAGCAGTTCTTC. Translated: CSASGIVRAIQLNEQFF.

The genes are TRBV5-1 and TRBJ1-2; 10 positions match TRBD1. CDR1 SGHRS and CDR2 YFSETQ come from the germline V gene. The CDR3 is made up of 16 amino acids. Trimming cost V 0 bases and J 4 bases; bases outside gene matches: 6. CDR3 DNA: TGCGCCAGCAGCTTGGAGCCGGGACAGGGGACCTATGGCTACACCTTC. Translation gives CASSLEPGQGTYGYTF.